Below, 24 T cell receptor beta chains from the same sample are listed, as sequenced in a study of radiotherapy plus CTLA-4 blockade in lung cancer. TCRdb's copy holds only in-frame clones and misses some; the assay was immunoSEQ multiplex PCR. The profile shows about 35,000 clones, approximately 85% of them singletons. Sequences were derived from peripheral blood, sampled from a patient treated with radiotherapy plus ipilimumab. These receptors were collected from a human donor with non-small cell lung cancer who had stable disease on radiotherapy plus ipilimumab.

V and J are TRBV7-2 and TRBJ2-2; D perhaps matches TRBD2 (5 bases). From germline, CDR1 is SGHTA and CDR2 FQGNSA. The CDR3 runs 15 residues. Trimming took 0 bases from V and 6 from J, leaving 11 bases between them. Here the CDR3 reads CASSLAGVYAGELFF. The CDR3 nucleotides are TGTGCCAGCAGCTTAGCGGGAGTATATGCCGGGGAGCTGTTTTTT.

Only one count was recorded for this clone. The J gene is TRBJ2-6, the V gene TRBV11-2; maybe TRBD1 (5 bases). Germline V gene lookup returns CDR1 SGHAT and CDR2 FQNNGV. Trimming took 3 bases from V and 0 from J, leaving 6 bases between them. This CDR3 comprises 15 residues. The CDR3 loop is CASSLGPSGANVLTF. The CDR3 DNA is TGTGCCAGCAGCTTGGGGCCCTCTGGGGCCAACGTCCTGACTTTC.

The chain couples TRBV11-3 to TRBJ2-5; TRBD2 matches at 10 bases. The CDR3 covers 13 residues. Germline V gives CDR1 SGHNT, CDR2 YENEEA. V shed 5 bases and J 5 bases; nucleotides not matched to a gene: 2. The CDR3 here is CASSPSGSETQYF. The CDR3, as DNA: TGTGCCAGCAGCCCTAGCGGGAGTGAGACCCAGTACTTC.

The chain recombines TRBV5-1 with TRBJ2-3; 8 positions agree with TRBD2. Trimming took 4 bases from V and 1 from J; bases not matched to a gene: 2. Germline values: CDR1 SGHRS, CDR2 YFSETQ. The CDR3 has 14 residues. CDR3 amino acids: CASSPTSGTDTQYF. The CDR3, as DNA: TGCGCCAGCAGCCCGACTAGCGGCACAGATACGCAGTATTTT.

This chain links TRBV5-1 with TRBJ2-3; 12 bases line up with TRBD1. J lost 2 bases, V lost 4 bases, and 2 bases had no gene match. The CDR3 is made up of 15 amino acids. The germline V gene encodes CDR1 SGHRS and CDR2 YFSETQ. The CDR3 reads CASSGTGGLTDTQYF. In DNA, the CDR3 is TGCGCCAGCAGCGGGACAGGGGGCCTCACAGATACGCAGTATTTT.

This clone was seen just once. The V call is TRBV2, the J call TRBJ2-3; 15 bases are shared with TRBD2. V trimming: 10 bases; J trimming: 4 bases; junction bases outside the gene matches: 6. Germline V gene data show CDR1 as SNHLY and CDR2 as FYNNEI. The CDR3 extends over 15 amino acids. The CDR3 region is CANLRTSGRADTQYF. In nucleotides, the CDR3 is TGTGCCAACCTTAGGACTAGCGGGAGGGCAGATACGCAGTATTTT. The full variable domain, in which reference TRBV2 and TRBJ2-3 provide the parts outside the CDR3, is EPEVTQTPSHQVTQMGQEVILRCVPISNHLYFYWYRQILGQKVEFLVSFYNNEISEKSEIFDDQFSVERPDGSNFTLKIRSTKLEDSAMYFCANLRTSGRADTQYFGPGTRLTVL.

This CDR3 reads CASSPPLRQSSYEQYF. For the CDR3, the DNA is TGTGCCAGCAGCCCACCTCTCCGACAGAGCTCCTACGAGCAGTACTTC. The chain has TRBV7-8 and TRBJ2-7; TRBD1 is a possible D gene (5 bases). The germline V and J ends were trimmed by 5 bases and 0 bases, with 17 bases remaining between them. The CDR3 consists of 16 residues. Germline V gene data show CDR1 as SGHVS and CDR2 as FQNEAQ.

The CDR3 region has the DNA TGCAGCGTTGCTCACACTGAAGCTTTCTTT. This gives the protein CSVAHTEAFF. The J gene is TRBJ1-1, the V gene TRBV29-1; D gene ambiguous. Germline V gene data show CDR1 as SQVTM and CDR2 as ANQGSEA. This CDR3 has 10 amino acids. V was shortened by 4 bases and J by 3 bases, with 3 bases between the two germline ends.

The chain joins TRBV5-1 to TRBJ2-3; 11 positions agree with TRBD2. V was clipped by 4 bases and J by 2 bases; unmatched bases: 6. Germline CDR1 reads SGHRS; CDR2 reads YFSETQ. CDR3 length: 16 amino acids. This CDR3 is CASSTILAGATDTQYF. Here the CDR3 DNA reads TGCGCCAGCAGCACTATACTAGCGGGAGCCACAGATACGCAGTATTTT. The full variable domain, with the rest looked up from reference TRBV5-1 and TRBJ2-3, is KAGVTQTPRYLIKTRGQQVTLSCSPISGHRSVSWYQQTPGQGLQFLFEYFSETQRNKGNFPGRFSGRQFSNSRSEMNVSTLELGDSALYLCASSTILAGATDTQYFGPGTRLTVL.

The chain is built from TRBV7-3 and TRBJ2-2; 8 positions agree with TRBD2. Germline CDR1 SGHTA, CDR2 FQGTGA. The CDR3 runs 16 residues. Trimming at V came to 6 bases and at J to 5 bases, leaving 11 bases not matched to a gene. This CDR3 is CASSKTGTRQTGELFF. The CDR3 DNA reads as TGTGCCAGCAGTAAAACGGGGACTAGACAGACCGGGGAGCTGTTTTTT.

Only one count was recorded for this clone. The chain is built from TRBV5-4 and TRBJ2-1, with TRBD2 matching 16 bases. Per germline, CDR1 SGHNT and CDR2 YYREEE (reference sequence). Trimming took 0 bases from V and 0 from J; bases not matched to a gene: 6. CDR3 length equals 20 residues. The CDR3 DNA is TGTGCCAGCAGCTTGGCGGGACTAGCGGGAGGGCTGAGCTCCTACAATGAGCAGTTCTTC. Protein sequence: CASSLAGLAGGLSSYNEQFF.

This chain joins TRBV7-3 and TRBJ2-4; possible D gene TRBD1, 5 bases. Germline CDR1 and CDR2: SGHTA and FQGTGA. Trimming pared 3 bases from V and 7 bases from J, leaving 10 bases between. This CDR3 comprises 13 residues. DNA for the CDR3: TGTGCCAGCAGCTTCGACCAGGGTAACATTCAGTACTTC. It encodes CASSFDQGNIQYF.

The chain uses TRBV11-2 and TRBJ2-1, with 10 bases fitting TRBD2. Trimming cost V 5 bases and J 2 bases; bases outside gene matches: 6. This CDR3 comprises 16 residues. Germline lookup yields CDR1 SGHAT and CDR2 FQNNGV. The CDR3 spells CASSPVSGRTYNEQFF. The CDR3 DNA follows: TGTGCCAGCAGCCCCGTTAGCGGGAGGACCTACAATGAGCAGTTCTTC.

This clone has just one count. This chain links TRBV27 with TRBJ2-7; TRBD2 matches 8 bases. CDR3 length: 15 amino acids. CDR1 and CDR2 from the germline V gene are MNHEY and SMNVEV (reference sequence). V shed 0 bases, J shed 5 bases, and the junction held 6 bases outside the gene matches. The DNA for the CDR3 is TGTGCCAGCAGTTTATCGCTTAGCGGGATCAACGAGCAGTACTTC. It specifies CASSLSLSGINEQYF.

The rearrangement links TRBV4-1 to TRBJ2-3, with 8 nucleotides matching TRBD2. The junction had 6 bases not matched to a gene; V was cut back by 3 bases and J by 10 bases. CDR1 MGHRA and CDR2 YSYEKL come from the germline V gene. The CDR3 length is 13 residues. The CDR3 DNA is TGCGCCAGCAGCCAGGGACTAGGTAGGGCGCAGTATTTT. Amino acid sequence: CASSQGLGRAQYF.

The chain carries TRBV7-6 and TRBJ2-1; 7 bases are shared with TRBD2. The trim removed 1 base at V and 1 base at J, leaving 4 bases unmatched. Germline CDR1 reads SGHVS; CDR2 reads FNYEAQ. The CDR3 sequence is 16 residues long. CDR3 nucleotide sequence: TGTGCCAGCAGCTTAGTTCCGGGAGGTTCCTACAATGAGCAGTTCTTC. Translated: CASSLVPGGSYNEQFF.

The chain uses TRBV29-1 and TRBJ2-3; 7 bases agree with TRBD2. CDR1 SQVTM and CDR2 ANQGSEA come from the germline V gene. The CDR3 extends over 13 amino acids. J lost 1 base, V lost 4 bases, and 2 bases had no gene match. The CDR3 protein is CSVARGGTDTQYF. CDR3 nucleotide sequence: TGCAGCGTTGCCCGGGGGGGCACAGATACGCAGTATTTT.

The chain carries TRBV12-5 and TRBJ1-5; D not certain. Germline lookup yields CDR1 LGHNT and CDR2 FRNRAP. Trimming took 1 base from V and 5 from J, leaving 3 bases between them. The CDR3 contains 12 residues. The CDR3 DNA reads TGTGCTAGTGGTTTGGCCGATCAGCCCCAGCATTTT. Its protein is CASGLADQPQHF.

This CDR3 reads CASSGGQAGGLYEQYF. DNA of the CDR3: TGTGCCAGCAGTGGGGGGCAGGCAGGGGGCCTTTACGAGCAGTACTTC. This chain uses TRBV25-1 with TRBJ2-7, with 8 bases fitting TRBD1. This CDR3 spans 16 amino acids. V was pared by 4 bases and J by 4 bases, with 12 bases of the junction left unmatched. Germline V lookup: CDR1 MGHDK, CDR2 SYGVNS.

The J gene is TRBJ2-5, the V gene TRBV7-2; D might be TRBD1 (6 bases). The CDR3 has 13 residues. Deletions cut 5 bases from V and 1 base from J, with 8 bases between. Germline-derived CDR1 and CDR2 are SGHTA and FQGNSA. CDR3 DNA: TGTGCCAGCAGCAGACAGGTCCAAGAGACCCAGTACTTC. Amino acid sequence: CASSRQVQETQYF.

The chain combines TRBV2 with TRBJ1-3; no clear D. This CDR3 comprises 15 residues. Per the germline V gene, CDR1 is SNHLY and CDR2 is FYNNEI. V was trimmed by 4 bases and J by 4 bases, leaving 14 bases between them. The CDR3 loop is CASSAPGSRGNTIYF. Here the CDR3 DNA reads TGTGCCAGCAGTGCTCCCGGGTCAAGAGGAAACACCATATATTTT.

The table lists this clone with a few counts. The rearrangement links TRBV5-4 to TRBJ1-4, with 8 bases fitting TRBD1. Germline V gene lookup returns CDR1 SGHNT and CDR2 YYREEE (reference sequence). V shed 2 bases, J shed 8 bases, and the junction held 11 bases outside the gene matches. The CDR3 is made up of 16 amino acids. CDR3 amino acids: CASSFYRGQGNEKLFF. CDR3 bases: TGTGCCAGCAGCTTCTATCGTGGACAGGGTAACGAAAAACTGTTTTTT.

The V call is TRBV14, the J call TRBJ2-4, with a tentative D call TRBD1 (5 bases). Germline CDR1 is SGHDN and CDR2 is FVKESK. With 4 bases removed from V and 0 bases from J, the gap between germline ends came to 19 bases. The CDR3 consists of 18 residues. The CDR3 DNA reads TGTGCCAGCAGCCGGGGATTTACAGGCAGCAGAGCCAAAAACATTCAGTACTTC. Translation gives CASSRGFTGSRAKNIQYF.

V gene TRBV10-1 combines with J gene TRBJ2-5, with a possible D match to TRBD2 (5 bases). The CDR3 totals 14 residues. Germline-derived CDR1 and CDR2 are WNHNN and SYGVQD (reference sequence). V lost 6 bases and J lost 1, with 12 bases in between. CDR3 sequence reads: CASRQGGPQETQYF. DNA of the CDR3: TGCGCCAGCAGGCAAGGAGGCCCCCAAGAGACCCAGTACTTC.